This TCR beta chain was recorded in a study of vaccination and CD4 T cells after COVID-19 (dated by TCRdb to 2022 to 2024). In the study overall: Convalescent patients had a positive SARS-CoV-2 result on nasal swab PCR, and of these patients, several had mild disease and one had severe disease. The convalescent cohort comprised six males and four females, including two Hispanic individuals, seven Caucasians, two Asians and one multiracial person. Participants received two doses of either the Pfizer-BioNTech BNT162b2 vaccine (n=8) or the Moderna mRNA-1273 vaccine (n=2). Post-COVID blood samples were collected from convalescent patients a median of approximately 100 days after diagnosis, with a range of roughly 35 to 170 days. Post-vaccine blood samples were obtained a median of approximately 74 days after the second vaccine dose, with a range of roughly 12 to 250 days. Culture stimuli were overlapping spike peptide pools from SARS-CoV-2 and from the common cold coronaviruses HCoV-NL63, HCoV-OC43 and HCoV-229E. Control cultures used a CEFX viral epitope pool as positive control, an HIV-1 Nef peptide pool as negative control, or no peptide. In around nine COVID-19 convalescent patients and a handful of infection-naive healthy vaccine recipients, the spike-specific CD4+ TCR repertoire before mRNA vaccination was compared with the repertoire after mRNA vaccination.

V is cut by 5 bases and J by 0 bases, and the space between the germline ends is 12 bases. The CDR3 runs 14 residues from the cysteine to the phenylalanine. Solely the CDR3 DNA is kept, with 42 bases framed from the first base. CDR1 and CDR2 (DFQATT, SNEGSKA) derive from the germline V gene (reference sequence). Summary of the overall study and its limitations: Of the vaccine-specific clones found in convalescent patients, nearly all (304 of 307) were mono-reactive for SARS-CoV-2 spike instead of being cross-reactive with common cold coronaviruses. Relatively few convalescent patients were included in the study, and early timepoints after natural infection were not analyzed. In convalescent patients, a median around 84% of post-vaccine SARS-CoV-2-reactive clones were detected only after vaccination, and vaccine-specific priming was suggested by this finding. The median number of SARS-CoV-2-reactive clonotypes rose from under 25 after infection to around 40 after vaccination, but the change was not significant.

This clonotype was observed a handful of times. Its antigen remains unidentified. No base quality values were provided; no much bigger clone lies one nucleotide off. The sample's treatment or condition, from its label and the paper: roughly 11-day PBMC culture with coronavirus spike peptide pools or control peptides (ViraFEST assay). The study used the ViraFEST assay, which expanded antigen-specific T cells with peptide pools and then identified expanded clonotypes by TCR sequencing. Positive SARS-CoV-2 PCR tests in the convalescent patients dated from March to December 2020, before Alpha, Beta and Delta variants emerged in the United States. PBMCs were cultured at approximately 2 million per well in IMDM supplemented with around 5.5% human AB serum and 8 to 10 IU/ml IL-2, with 10 ug/ml peptide pools added. Half of the culture medium was replaced with fresh IL-2-containing medium on days 3 and 7. After 10 to 11 days of culture, CD4+ T cells were isolated by negative selection with the EasySep CD4+ T cell isolation kit. Ficoll-Paque Plus gradient centrifugation was used to isolate PBMCs from whole blood, and the isolated PBMCs were then either used fresh or cryopreserved at -140C. Triplicate wells were generally used for each culture condition.

Library prep was done by PCR. At the Johns Hopkins FTIC core, DNA from the cultured CD4+ T cells underwent TCR sequencing with the Oncomine TCR Beta short-read assay. The QIAamp micro DNA kit was used to extract genomic DNA from the cultured CD4+ T cells. Oncomine TCR Beta libraries made from cultured CD4+ T cells were pooled using unique dual indexes and sequenced on an Illumina iSeq 100. Regarding the original processing steps: Non-productive sequences were removed, and CDR3s not starting with C, not ending with F or W, or shorter than 7 amino acids were discarded. Antigen-specific clonotypes were identified using the MANAFEST web application through comparison of peptide-stimulated wells with reference and other culture wells. To be called positive, a clone needed an FDR below 0.05, an odds ratio above 5, and a productive frequency above 0.1% in at least two of three replicate wells. A clonotype counted as cross-reactive if it showed significant expansion both in the SARS-CoV-2 spike wells and in at least one common cold coronavirus spike condition. CDR3 homology was assessed with Levenshtein distances (stringdist) and unrooted phylogenetic trees (ape) in R version 3.6.1. TCRdb's own reprocessing of the public reads used fastp at Q25 and MiXCR and kept productive beta chains. Identical CDR3 protein sequences are pooled into one entry, listed with their most common genes and DNA. These V and J calls rely on TCRdb rather than the paper's analysis. The sample table holds about 2,700 distinct CDR3 sequences, of which 25% to 30% were seen once. Just under 30% of the sample is in the top ten clones.

The rearrangement joined TRBV20-1 to TRBJ2-3; a tentative D match to TRBD1 spans 6 bases. The receptor's source is a human donor who had recovered from COVID-19. Sample: CD4+ T cells from blood, cultured in vitro, taken after SARS-CoV-2 vaccination. The DNA reads as follows: TGCAGTGCTCGCGGACAGACTAGCACAGATACGCAGTATTTT. Its protein product is CSARGQTSTDTQYF.